This T cell receptor beta chain was retrieved from a study of shared clonotypes between healthy human individuals (TCRdb year 2020). For context, the study as a whole: The cohort comprised a couple of women and a few men aged 18 to 49 years. For each donor, CD4 naive and CD4 memory were each run on three plates, CD8 naive on two plates, and CD8 memory on one plate. Blood TCR repertoires of about 5 healthy adults were deeply sequenced to estimate repertoire size and the extent of clonotype sharing between individuals. To increase sequencing depth and limit assay-specific biases, different laboratories used diverse techniques to prepare libraries and sequence TCR repertoires. Leukapheresis yielded between about 0.94 and 8.9 billion PBMCs per donor. Beyond this particular receptor, the publication reports: Clonotypes shared by all four sorted-subset donors showed higher generation probabilities than non-shared clonotypes. Across a few donors, approximately 5% of naive CD4, around 3.5% of naive CD8, around 2.1% of memory CD4, and 0.4% of memory CD8 clonotypes were shared. Sampling was restricted to blood, and TCR repertoires in tissue are likely to differ from TCR repertoires in blood. The small number of donors limited the genetic and exposure-history diversity represented. Naive subsets generally had larger estimated clonotype richness than memory subsets did. Based on pairwise subsampling, the degree of clonotype sharing among donors was expected to be affected by sequencing depth. Rarefaction of sorted-subset datasets indicated incomplete sequencing despite the large sequencing depth.

The donors were healthy, HIV-negative adults with no recently reported acute infections or vaccinations. All donors were Caucasian adults living in Nashville, Tennessee, USA. CD4+ T cells were enriched by magnetic negative selection; naive cells were then positively selected on CD45RA, and the negative fraction formed the memory subset. Blood was collected by leukapheresis, and PBMCs were isolated by Ficoll-Histopaque density gradient centrifugation and then cryopreserved in liquid nitrogen vapor phase. Analytical flow cytometry was used to check the purity and quantity of each magnetically sorted T cell population. Genomic DNA was isolated from each sorted fraction and quantified by UV absorbance on a Nanodrop 2000c. Using the deep immunoSEQ assay, multiplex PCR amplified TCR CDR3 regions from genomic DNA. Extracted genomic DNA from each cell subset was spread evenly across all wells of several immunoSEQ 96-well plates, with each plate serving as a replicate. For sorted subsets, 200 to 250 ng genomic DNA, equal to tens of thousands of T cell genomes, was loaded into each replicate PCR. Purified libraries were quantified with a Qubit 3.0 fluorometer, sized on a Bioanalyzer 2100, and re-quantified with the KAPA Library Quantification kit. A separate single-read 150-cycle Illumina NextSeq 550 flow cell was used to sequence each immunoSEQ 96-well plate. Concerning the study's data processing: Because the immunoSEQ output held only junctional sequences and lacked quality scores, the filtering could not match the filtering applied to full-length reads. Sequences were annotated with PyIR, a Python wrapper for IgBLAST v1.9, and V/J genes and CDR3 were assigned using IMGT germline references. Reads were removed for weak V/J assignments (E-value above 1e-6), missing CDR3, stop codons, out-of-frame junctions, or ambiguous translated residues. V3J clonotypes were defined as sequences sharing an identical inferred V gene, J gene, and CDR3 amino acid sequence. Percentage overlap between repertoires was computed as shared unique clonotypes divided by the size of the smaller repertoire. Three approaches were used to assess repertoire richness: RTK rarefaction, the Chao1 estimator, and Recon v2.1 estimates of unobserved clonotypes. OLGA was used to compute generation probabilities for all TCRbeta clonotypes that the gDNA method yielded from several donors. Sourced from immuneACCESS, this table was stored by TCRdb with only in-frame sequences that have V and J called. A share of the clones is absent; for the studies checked, an unresolved V gene accounts for under half, and the remainder has no known explanation. Clone size and V and J calls were adopted from that table, with D and trimming inferred from the DNA. Within this sample are some 790,000 clones, with just under 75% of them counted one time only. About 1.7% of the sample is held by the ten biggest clonotypes.

With respect to this clone: The clone's antigen remains unknown. Within one base of it there is no much larger clone, and no base qualities were kept.

The CDR3 sequence holds 15 residues, the cysteine and phenylalanine included. Only the CDR3 part of the read is kept: 45 bases, read in frame from the first base. The germline V gene (reference sequence) yields SSHAT for CDR1 and FNYEAQ for CDR2. V loses 5 bases at its end and J loses 9 bases; junction bases beyond the gene matches: 8. The chain links TRBV7-7 with TRBJ2-5; 14 bases in the junction line up with TRBD2. The sequence came from a woman aged 25 to 39 in good health. Sequencing was carried out using memory CD4+ T cells sorted from blood. The cell subset or site label, as the study defines it: CD45RA-negative fraction. CDR3 reads: CASSRTSGRPPAQYF. The DNA sequence reads TGTGCCAGCAGCCGGACTAGCGGGAGGCCCCCCGCCCAGTACTTC. This CDR3, with the reference TRBV7-7 and TRBJ2-5 proteins standing in past its ends, gives the full variable domain GAGVSQSPRYKVTKRGQDVTLRCDPISSHATLYWYQQALGQGPEFLTYFNYEAQPDKSGLPSDRFSAERPEGSISTLTIQRTEQRDSAMYRCASSRTSGRPPAQYFGPGTRLLVL.